This T cell receptor beta chain emerged from a study of blood T cell repertoires in COVID-19. Study-wide context: The cDNA or gDNA used as material had been derived from T cells, B-cell-depleted T cells, or PBMCs.

Germline CDR1 is LNHNV and CDR2 is YYDKDF (reference sequence). The CDR3 runs 17 residues. Deletions cut 3 bases from V and 1 base from J, with 18 bases between. As processed by the authors: Amplification of reference gene primers was used by the study to estimate nucleated cell counts. Sequencing used immunoSEQ multiplex PCR; TCRdb keeps in-frame clones, though not all of them. V and J calls and clone size are those listed in that table; D and trimming were worked out from the DNA. The sample has some 310,000 clones, about nine tenths seen once. The TCR sequence derives from a man aged 50-59 years with active or convalescent COVID-19. The chain links TRBV15 to TRBJ1-1; D might be TRBD1 (6 bases). The sample comprised peripheral blood. CDR3 amino acids: CATSRTPPTGQNTEAFF. The CDR3 region has the DNA TGTGCCACCAGCAGGACACCCCCTACGGGACAGAACACTGAAGCTTTCTTT.